These 5 T cell receptor beta chains came from one sample sequenced in a study of Graves' ophthalmopathy and Graves' hyperthyroidism (dated by TCRdb to the late 2010s). The sequencer was an Illumina HiSeq 2000. For repertoire sequencing, the TCR beta CDR3 regions were amplified from RNA transcripts. HTBI primers and the Qiagen OneStep RT-PCR kit were used in a first-round RT-PCR, which was followed by a second-round multiplex PCR, size selection and purification. TCRdb reworked the public reads: Q25 trimming with fastp, MiXCR clone assembly, productive beta chains retained. Entries are consolidated by CDR3 protein sequence, retaining the most common genes and DNA. This sample has about 500,000 distinct CDR3 sequences in its table, and about 40% of those were observed once. Of the sample, around 4% is held by the ten largest clones. Sequencing was carried out using peripheral blood or thyroid tissue (not recorded which). Receptors were obtained from an adult man with Graves' hyperthyroidism.

This clonotype was recorded many times. The chain carries TRBV19 and TRBJ2-5; TRBD2 aligns across 10 bases. The CDR3 is 15 residues long. Trimming removed 3 bases from V and 2 bases from J; junction bases left unmatched: 3. The germline V gene has CDR1 LNHDA and CDR2 SQIVND (reference sequence). The CDR3 nucleotides are TGTGCCAGTAGTATCGGACTAGCGGAGCAAGAGACCCAGTACTTC. Its translation is CASSIGLAEQETQYF.

The chain couples TRBV6-5 to TRBJ2-7; TRBD1 is a possible D gene (5 bases). The CDR3 contains 16 residues. Germline V gives CDR1 MNHEY, CDR2 SVGAGI. V gave up 0 bases and J gave up 3 bases, with 15 bases separating them. For the CDR3, the DNA is TGTGCCAGCAGTTACTCCCACGACAGAAGGAACTACGAGCAGTACTTC. This encodes CASSYSHDRRNYEQYF.

This clonotype was seen repeatedly, ten times or more. Sequence at one end of the junction differs from germline and may be a read error. The V gene is TRBV2, the J gene TRBJ2-5; no clear D gene. Looked up from germline, CDR1 is SNHLY and CDR2 is FYNNEI. This CDR3 has 13 residues. CDR3 protein: CASTEAGPETQYF. The CDR3 DNA is TGTGCCAGCACTGAAGCAGGCCCCGAGACCCAGTACTTC.

This clonotype was detected ten times or more. The chain joins TRBV7-3 to TRBJ2-2; 8 positions match TRBD2. The CDR3 length is 15 residues. With 2 bases clipped from V and 3 bases from J, the junction kept 2 bases outside the gene matches. The V gene's germline CDR1 is SGHTA and CDR2 FQGTGA. The CDR3 DNA reads as TGTGCCAGCAGCTTACGGGGGGGATACACCGGGGAGCTGTTTTTT. This sequence encodes CASSLRGGYTGELFF.

This clonotype came up many times. The chain uses TRBV29-1 and TRBJ1-2; 7 positions agree with TRBD1. This CDR3 spans 14 amino acids. Germline CDR1 and CDR2: SQVTM and ANQGSEA. Unmatched junction bases numbered 13, after V lost 8 bases and J lost 4 bases. The CDR3 here is CSFEDLGQTYGYTF. The CDR3 DNA reads TGCAGCTTCGAGGACCTGGGACAGACCTATGGCTACACCTTC.